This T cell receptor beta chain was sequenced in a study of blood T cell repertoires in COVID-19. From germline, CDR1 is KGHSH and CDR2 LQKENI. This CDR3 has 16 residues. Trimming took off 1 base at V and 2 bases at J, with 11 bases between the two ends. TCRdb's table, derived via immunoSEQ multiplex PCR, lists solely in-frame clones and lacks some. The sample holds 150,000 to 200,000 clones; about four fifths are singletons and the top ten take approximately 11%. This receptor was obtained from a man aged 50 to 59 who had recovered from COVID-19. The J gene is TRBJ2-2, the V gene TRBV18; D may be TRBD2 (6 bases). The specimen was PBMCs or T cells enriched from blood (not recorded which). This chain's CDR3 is CASSPLLAVNTGELFF. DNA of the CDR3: TGTGCCAGCTCACCACTGTTAGCGGTAAACACCGGGGAGCTGTTTTTT. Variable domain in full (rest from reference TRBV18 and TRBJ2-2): NAGVMQNPRHLVRRRGQEARLRCSPMKGHSHVYWYRQLPEEGLKFMVYLQKENIIDESGMPKERFSAEFPKEGPSILRIQQVVRGDSAAYFCASSPLLAVNTGELFFGEGSRLTVL.